The T cell receptor (beta chain) under discussion was sequenced for a study of cytomegalovirus exposure and HLA in healthy donors. Whole-study findings and limits: With high specificity and sensitivity, the classifier reportedly diagnosed cytomegalovirus status. Some TCR beta chains (more than 150 of them) were listed as cytomegalovirus-associated.

On this clone itself: No antigen is known for it.

Sequencing used immunoSEQ multiplex PCR; TCRdb keeps in-frame clones, though not all of them. The sample shows more than 75,000 clones, 85% to 95% of them seen only once. This receptor was identified in a man younger than 30 in good health and CMV-seronegative. The sample was PBMCs.

In DNA, the CDR3 is TGTGCTAGTGCCGCGAGTACAGGAGCCTATGGCTACACCTTC. This sequence encodes CASAASTGAYGYTF. This chain joins TRBV12-5 and TRBJ1-2, with D possibly TRBD1 on 5 matching bases. This CDR3 contains 14 residues. Germline-derived CDR1 and CDR2 are LGHNT and FRNRAP. The V end was cut by 7 bases, the J end by 4 bases, with 16 bases between. The whole variable domain, filled in from reference TRBV12-5 and TRBJ1-2, reads DARVTQTPRHKVTEMGQEVTMRCQPILGHNTVFWYRQTMMQGLELLAYFRNRAPLDDSGMPKDRFSAEMPDATLATLKIQPSEPRDSAVYFCASAASTGAYGYTFGSGTRLTVV.